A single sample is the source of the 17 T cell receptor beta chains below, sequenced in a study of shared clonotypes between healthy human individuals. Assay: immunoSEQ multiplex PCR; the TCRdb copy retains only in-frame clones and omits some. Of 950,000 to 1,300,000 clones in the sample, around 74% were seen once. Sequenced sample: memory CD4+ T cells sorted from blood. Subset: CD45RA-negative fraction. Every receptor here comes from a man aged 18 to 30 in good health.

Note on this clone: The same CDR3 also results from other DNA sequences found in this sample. The CDR3 loop is CAWSVSYEQYF. The CDR3 region has the DNA TGTGCCTGGAGTGTTAGCTACGAGCAGTACTTC. V and J are TRBV30 and TRBJ2-7, with D unclear. The CDR3 length is 11 residues. V dropped 0 bases and J dropped 3 bases, with 3 bases sitting between them. The germline V gene encodes CDR1 GTSNPN and CDR2 SVGIG (reference sequence).

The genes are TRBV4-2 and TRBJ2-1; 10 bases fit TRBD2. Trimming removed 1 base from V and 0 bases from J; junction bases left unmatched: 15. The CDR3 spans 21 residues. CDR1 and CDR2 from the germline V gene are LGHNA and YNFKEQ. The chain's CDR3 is CASSQGLTYSGGRSSYNEQFF. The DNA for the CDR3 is TGTGCCAGCAGCCAAGGGTTAACGTATAGCGGGGGGCGGAGCTCCTACAATGAGCAGTTCTTC.

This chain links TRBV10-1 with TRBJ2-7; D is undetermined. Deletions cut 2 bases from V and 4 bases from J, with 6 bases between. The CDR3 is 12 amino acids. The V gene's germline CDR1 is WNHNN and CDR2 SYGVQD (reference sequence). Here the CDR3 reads CASSENRYEQYF. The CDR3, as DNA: TGCGCCAGCAGTGAGAATCGATACGAGCAGTACTTC.

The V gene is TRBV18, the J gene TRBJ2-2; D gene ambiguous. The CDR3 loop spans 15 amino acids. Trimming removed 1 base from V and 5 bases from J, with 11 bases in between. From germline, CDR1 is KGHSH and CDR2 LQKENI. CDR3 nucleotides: TGTGCCAGCTCACCACAGGGTTTGGAAACCGGGGAGCTGTTTTTT. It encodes CASSPQGLETGELFF.

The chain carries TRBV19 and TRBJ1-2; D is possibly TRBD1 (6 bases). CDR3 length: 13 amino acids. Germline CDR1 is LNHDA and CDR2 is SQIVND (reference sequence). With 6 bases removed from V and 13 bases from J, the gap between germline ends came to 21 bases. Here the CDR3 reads CASRIVGGAYPTF. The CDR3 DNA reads TGTGCCAGTAGGATCGTGGGGGGCGCTTATCCCACCTTC.

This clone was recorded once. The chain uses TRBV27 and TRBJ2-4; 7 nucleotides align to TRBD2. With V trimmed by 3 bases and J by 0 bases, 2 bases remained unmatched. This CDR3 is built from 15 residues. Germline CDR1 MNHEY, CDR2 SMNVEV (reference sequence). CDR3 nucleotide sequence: TGTGCCAGCAGTTTGGGGGGGATAGCCAAAAACATTCAGTACTTC. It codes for CASSLGGIAKNIQYF.

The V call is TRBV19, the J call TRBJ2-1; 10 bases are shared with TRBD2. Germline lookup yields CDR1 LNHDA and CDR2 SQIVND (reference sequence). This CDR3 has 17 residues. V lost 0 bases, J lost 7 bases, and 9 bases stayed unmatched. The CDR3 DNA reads TGTGCCAGTAGTATAGAATTGAGGACTAGCGGAGCTAATGAGCAGTTCTTC. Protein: CASSIELRTSGANEQFF.

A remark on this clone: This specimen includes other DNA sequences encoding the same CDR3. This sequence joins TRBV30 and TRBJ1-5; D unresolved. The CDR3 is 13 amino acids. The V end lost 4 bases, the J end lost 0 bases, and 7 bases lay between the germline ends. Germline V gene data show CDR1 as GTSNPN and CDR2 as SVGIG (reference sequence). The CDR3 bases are TGTGCCTGGACAGGCAATAGCAATCAGCCCCAGCATTTT. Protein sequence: CAWTGNSNQPQHF.

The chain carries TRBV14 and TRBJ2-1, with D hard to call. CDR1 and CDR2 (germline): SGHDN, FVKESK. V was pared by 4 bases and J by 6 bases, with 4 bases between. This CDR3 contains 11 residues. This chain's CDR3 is CASSRFNEQFF. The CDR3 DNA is TGTGCCAGCAGCCGCTTCAATGAGCAGTTCTTC.

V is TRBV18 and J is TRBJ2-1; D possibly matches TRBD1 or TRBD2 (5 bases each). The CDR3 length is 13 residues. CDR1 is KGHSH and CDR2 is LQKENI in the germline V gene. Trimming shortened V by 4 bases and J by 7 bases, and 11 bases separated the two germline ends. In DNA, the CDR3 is TGTGCCAGCTCACTCGGGGCCCCTAATGAGCAGTTCTTC. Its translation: CASSLGAPNEQFF.

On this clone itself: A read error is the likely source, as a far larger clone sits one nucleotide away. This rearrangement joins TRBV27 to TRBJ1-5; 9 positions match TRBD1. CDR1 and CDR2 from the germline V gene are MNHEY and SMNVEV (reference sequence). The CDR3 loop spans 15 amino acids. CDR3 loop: CAGSPGTGSRQPQHF. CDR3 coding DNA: TGTGCCGGCAGCCCCGGGACAGGGTCTCGCCAGCCCCAGCATTTT.

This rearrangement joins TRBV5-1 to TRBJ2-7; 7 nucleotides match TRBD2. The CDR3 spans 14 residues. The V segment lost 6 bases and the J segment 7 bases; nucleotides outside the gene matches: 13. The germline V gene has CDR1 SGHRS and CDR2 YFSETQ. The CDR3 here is CASTDDPGLREQYF. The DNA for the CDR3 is TGCGCCAGCACCGATGACCCGGGACTACGGGAGCAGTACTTC. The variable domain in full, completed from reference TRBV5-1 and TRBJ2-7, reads KAGVTQTPRYLIKTRGQQVTLSCSPISGHRSVSWYQQTPGQGLQFLFEYFSETQRNKGNFPGRFSGRQFSNSRSEMNVSTLELGDSALYLCASTDDPGLREQYFGPGTRLTVT.

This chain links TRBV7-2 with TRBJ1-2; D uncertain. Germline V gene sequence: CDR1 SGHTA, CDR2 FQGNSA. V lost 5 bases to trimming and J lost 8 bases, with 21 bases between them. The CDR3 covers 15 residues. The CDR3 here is CASSKGSSGSAGYTF. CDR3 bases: TGTGCCAGCAGCAAAGGGTCCAGTGGTAGTGCGGGCTACACCTTC.

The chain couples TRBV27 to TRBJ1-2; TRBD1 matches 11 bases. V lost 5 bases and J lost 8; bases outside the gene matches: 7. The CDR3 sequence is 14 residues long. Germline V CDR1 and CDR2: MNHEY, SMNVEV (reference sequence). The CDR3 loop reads CASSRDRGMEGYTF. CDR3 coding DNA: TGTGCCAGCAGTCGGGACAGGGGGATGGAAGGCTACACCTTC.

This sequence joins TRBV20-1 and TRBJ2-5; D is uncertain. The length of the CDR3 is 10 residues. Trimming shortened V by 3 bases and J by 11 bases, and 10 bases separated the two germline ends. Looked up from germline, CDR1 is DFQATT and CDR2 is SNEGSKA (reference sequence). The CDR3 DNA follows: TGCAGTGCTAGTATGCTGCTACAGTACTTC. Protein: CSASMLLQYF.

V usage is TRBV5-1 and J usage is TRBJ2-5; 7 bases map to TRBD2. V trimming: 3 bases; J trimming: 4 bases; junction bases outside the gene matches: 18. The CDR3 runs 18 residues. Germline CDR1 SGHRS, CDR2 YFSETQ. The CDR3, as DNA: TGCGCCAGCAGCTCGGGTGGGGCAGCGGGATACGGGGGAGAGACCCAGTACTTC. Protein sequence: CASSSGGAAGYGGETQYF. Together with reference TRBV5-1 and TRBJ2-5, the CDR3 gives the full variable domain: KAGVTQTPRYLIKTRGQQVTLSCSPISGHRSVSWYQQTPGQGLQFLFEYFSETQRNKGNFPGRFSGRQFSNSRSEMNVSTLELGDSALYLCASSSGGAAGYGGETQYFGPGTRLLVL.

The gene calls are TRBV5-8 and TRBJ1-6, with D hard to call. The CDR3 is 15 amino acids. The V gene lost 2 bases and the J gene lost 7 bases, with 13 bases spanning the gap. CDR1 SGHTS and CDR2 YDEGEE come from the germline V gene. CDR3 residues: CASSFRGRMNSPLHF. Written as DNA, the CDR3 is TGTGCCAGCAGCTTCCGTGGGCGTATGAATTCACCCCTCCACTTT.